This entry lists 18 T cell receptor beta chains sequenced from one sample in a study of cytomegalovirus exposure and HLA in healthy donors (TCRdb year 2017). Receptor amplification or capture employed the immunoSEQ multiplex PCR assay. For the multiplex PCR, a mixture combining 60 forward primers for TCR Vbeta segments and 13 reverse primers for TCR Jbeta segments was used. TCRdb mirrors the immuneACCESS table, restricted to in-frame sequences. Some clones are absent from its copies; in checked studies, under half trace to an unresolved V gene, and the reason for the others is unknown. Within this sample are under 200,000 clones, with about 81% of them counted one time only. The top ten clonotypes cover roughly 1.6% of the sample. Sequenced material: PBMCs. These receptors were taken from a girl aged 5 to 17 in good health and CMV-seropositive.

CDR3 region: CASSLGSTGAGTEAFF. CDR3 sequence (DNA): TGCGCCAGCAGCTTGGGGTCTACAGGGGCGGGCACTGAAGCTTTCTTT. V and J are TRBV5-1 and TRBJ1-1, with TRBD1 matching 7 bases. V dropped 0 bases and J dropped 4; count of bases not matched to a gene: 9. Germline CDR1 SGHRS, CDR2 YFSETQ. This CDR3 is 16 amino acids long.

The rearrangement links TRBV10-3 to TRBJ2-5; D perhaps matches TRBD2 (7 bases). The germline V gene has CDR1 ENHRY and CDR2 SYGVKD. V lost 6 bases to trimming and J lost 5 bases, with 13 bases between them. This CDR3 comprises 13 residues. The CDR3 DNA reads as TGTGCCATCAGGACTAGCCAGGGGGAGACCCAGTACTTC. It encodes CAIRTSQGETQYF.

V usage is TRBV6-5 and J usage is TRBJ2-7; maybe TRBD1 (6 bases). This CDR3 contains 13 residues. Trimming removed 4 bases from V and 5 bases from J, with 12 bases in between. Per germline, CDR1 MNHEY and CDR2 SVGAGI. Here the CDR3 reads CASSSGERNEQYF. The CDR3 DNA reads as TGTGCCAGCAGTTCAGGGGAAAGGAACGAGCAGTACTTC.

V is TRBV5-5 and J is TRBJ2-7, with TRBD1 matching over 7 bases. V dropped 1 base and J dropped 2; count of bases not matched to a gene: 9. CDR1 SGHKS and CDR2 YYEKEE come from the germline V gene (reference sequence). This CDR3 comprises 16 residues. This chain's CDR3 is CASSLWDSPDTYEQYF. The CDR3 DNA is TGTGCCAGCAGCTTGTGGGACAGTCCCGACACCTACGAGCAGTACTTC.

The CDR3 bases are TGTGCCAGCAGCTTGGGTTCCGCGGGGGGTACCTACGAGCAGTACTTC. The encoded protein is CASSLGSAGGTYEQYF. The V call is TRBV5-4, the J call TRBJ2-7, with 8 bases matching TRBD2. This CDR3 spans 16 amino acids. CDR1 is SGHNT, CDR2 YYREEE, per germline (reference sequence). J lost 2 bases, V lost 0 bases, and 7 bases had no gene match. Combining the CDR3 with reference TRBV5-4 and TRBJ2-7 gives the whole variable domain ETGVTQSPTHLIKTRGQQVTLRCSSQSGHNTVSWYQQALGQGPQFIFQYYREEENGRGNFPPRFSGLQFPNYSSELNVNALELDDSALYLCASSLGSAGGTYEQYFGPGTRLTVT.

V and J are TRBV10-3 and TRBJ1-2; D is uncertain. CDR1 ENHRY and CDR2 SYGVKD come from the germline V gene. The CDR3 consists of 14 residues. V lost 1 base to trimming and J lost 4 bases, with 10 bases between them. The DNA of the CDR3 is TGTGCCATCAGTGAGTGGCCACAGACCTATGGCTACACCTTC. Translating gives CAISEWPQTYGYTF.

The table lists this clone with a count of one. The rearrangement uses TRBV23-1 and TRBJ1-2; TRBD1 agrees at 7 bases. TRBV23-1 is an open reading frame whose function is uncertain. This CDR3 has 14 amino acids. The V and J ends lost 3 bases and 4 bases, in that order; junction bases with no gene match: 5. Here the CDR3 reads CASSQPAGGYGYTF. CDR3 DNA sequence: TGCGCCAGCAGTCAGCCGGCAGGGGGCTATGGCTACACCTTC.

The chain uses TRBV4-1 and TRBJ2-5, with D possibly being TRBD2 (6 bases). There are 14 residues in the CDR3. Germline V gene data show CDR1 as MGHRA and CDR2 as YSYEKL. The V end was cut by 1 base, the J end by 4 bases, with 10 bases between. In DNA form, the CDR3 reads TGCGCCAGCAGCCAAGTCTCTAGCGTAGAGACCCAGTACTTC. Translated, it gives CASSQVSSVETQYF.

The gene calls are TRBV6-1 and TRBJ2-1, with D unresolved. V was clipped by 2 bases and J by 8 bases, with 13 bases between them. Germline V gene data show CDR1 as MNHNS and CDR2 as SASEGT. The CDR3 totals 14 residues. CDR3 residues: CASSEYRAGYEQFF. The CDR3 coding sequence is TGTGCCAGCAGTGAATACCGTGCCGGGTATGAGCAGTTCTTC.

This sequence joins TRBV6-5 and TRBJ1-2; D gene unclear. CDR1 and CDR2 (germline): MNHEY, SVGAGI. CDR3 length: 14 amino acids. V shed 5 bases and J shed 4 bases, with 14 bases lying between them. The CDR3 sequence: CASSPEVQLYGYTF. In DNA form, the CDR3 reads TGTGCCAGCAGTCCCGAGGTGCAGCTCTATGGCTACACCTTC.

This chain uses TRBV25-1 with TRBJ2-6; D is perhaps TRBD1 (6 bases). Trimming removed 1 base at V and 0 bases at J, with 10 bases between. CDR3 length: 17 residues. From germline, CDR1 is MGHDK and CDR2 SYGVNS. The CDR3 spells CASSEWDTLSGANVLTF. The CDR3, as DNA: TGTGCCAGCAGTGAATGGGACACCCTCTCTGGGGCCAACGTCCTGACTTTC. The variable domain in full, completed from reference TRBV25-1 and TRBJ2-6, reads EADIYQTPRYLVIGTGKKITLECSQTMGHDKMYWYQQDPGMELHLIHYSYGVNSTEKGDLSSESTVSRIRTEHFPLTLESARPSHTSQYLCASSEWDTLSGANVLTFGAGSRLTVL.

CDR3 sequence reads: CASSPFGTIHANTEAFF. Written as DNA, the CDR3 is TGTGCCAGCAGCCCTTTTGGCACGATACACGCGAACACTGAAGCTTTCTTT. The chain links TRBV11-1 to TRBJ1-1, with D unclear. The V end lost 5 bases, the J end lost 1 base, and 20 bases lay between the germline ends. CDR3 length: 17 amino acids. CDR1 is SGHAT and CDR2 is FQDESV in the germline V gene (reference sequence).

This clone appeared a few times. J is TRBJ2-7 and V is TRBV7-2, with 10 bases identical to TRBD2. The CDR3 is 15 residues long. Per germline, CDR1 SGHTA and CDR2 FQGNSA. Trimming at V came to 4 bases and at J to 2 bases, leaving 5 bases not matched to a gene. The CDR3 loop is CASSSLAGVAYEQYF. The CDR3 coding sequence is TGTGCCAGCAGCTCCCTAGCGGGGGTCGCCTACGAGCAGTACTTC.

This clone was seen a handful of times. CDR3 region: CAGRPDDYEQYF. The CDR3 DNA reads TGTGCCGGGCGCCCGGATGACTACGAGCAGTACTTC. V usage is TRBV2 and J usage is TRBJ2-7; D is undetermined. Germline V gene sequence: CDR1 SNHLY, CDR2 FYNNEI. The CDR3 is 12 residues long. Trimming stripped 11 bases from V and 3 bases from J, with 14 bases between. The variable domain in full, with the rest retrieved from reference TRBV2 and TRBJ2-7, is EPEVTQTPSHQVTQMGQEVILRCVPISNHLYFYWYRQILGQKVEFLVSFYNNEISEKSEIFDDQFSVERPDGSNFTLKIRSTKLEDSAMYFCAGRPDDYEQYFGPGTRLTVT.

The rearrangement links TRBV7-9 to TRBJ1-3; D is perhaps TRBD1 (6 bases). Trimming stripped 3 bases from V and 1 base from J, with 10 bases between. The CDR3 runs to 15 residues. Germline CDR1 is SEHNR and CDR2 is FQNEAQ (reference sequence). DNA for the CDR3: TGTGCCAGCAGCTTTCATCAGGGGTCTGGAAACACCATATATTTT. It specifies CASSFHQGSGNTIYF.

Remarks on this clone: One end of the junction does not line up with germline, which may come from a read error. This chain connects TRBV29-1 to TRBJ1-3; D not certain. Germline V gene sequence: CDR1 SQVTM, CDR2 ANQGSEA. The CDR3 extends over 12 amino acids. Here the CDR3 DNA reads TGCAGCGTTGAAGGGAACATCGGGAGCGTCGGTTTT. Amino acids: CSVEGNIGSVGF.

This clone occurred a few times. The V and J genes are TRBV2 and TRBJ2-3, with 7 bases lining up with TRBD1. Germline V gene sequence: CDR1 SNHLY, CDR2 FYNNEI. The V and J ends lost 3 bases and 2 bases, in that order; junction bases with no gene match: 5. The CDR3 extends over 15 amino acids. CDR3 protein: CASSETGHHTDTQYF. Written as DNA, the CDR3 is TGTGCCAGCAGTGAGACAGGGCACCACACAGATACGCAGTATTTT.

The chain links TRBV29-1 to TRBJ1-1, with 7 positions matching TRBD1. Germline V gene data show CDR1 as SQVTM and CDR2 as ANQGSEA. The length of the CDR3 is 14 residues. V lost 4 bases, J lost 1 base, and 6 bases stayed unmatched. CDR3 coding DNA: TGCAGCGTTGCTGGAGGGGGCCCGAACACTGAAGCTTTCTTT. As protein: CSVAGGGPNTEAFF.